The present T cell receptor (beta chain) was sequenced within a study of blood T cell repertoires in COVID-19. For the study at large: Samples taken during acute and convalescent COVID-19 were collected in the United States, Italy and Spain. In each case, the material was cDNA or gDNA derived from T cells, B-cell-depleted T cells, or PBMCs.

Sequencing used immunoSEQ multiplex PCR; TCRdb keeps in-frame clones, though not all of them. The repertoire has under 20,000 clones, 70% to 90% of them found once; the top ten carry 30% to 40%. The junction had 13 bases not matched to a gene; V was cut back by 1 base and J by 9 bases. Germline V gives CDR1 SGHDN, CDR2 FVKESK. The CDR3 spans 16 residues. The chain uses TRBV14 and TRBJ2-3; 7 positions agree with TRBD1. This sequence was found in a human donor with active COVID-19. The donor label of this sample is uncertain. The sequencing sample was made of peripheral blood. CDR3 DNA: TGTGCCAGCAGCCAAGCGGACAGGTGGAGGTCCACAACGCAGTATTTT. It codes for CASSQADRWRSTTQYF.